The 15 T cell receptor beta chains given below trace back to one sample, sequenced in a study of blood T cell repertoires in COVID-19. Profiled with immunoSEQ multiplex PCR; TCRdb holds only in-frame clones, not every one. The sample lists some 300,000 clones; roughly 86% were seen once. The sample taken for sequencing was peripheral blood. These receptors all come from a man in his 70s with acute or convalescent COVID-19.

The CDR3 reads CASSPRTGETQYF. CDR3 nucleotide sequence: TGTGCCAGCAGCCCCCGGACGGGGGAGACCCAGTACTTC. The chain employs TRBV7-2 and TRBJ2-5; weak D call: TRBD2 (5 bases). The CDR3 contains 13 residues. V was clipped by 5 bases and J by 5 bases, with 12 bases between them. Germline loops: CDR1 SGHTA, CDR2 FQGNSA.

The chain recombines TRBV7-2 with TRBJ1-3; 8 nucleotides align to TRBD1. V trimming: 5 bases; J trimming: 1 base; junction bases outside the gene matches: 7. Germline V gene data show CDR1 as SGHTA and CDR2 as FQGNSA. CDR3 length equals 16 residues. The CDR3 spells CASSPTRQGSGNTIYF. The DNA of the CDR3 is TGTGCCAGCAGCCCTACTAGACAGGGGTCTGGAAACACCATATATTTT.

The chain combines TRBV7-2 with TRBJ1-1; TRBD1 matches at 9 bases. With V trimmed by 5 bases and J by 1 base, 5 bases remained unmatched. Looked up from germline, CDR1 is SGHTA and CDR2 is FQGNSA. The CDR3 runs to 15 residues. The CDR3 DNA reads TGTGCCAGCAGCAACATGGGACAGGGGAACACTGAAGCTTTCTTT. It encodes CASSNMGQGNTEAFF.

The chain combines TRBV27 with TRBJ1-1, with TRBD1 as a possible D gene (5 bases). CDR1 is MNHEY, CDR2 SMNVEV, per germline (reference sequence). V dropped 3 bases and J dropped 4 bases, with 15 bases sitting between them. This CDR3 contains 15 residues. This chain's CDR3 is CASSLRLGGGTEAFF. The CDR3 nucleotides read TGTGCCAGCAGTTTGCGCCTGGGGGGTGGCACTGAAGCTTTCTTT.

The rearrangement joins TRBV29-1 to TRBJ2-5; TRBD1 matches at 7 bases. V lost 3 bases and J lost 5; bases outside the gene matches: 6. CDR1 and CDR2 from the germline V gene are SQVTM and ANQGSEA. This CDR3 spans 13 amino acids. CDR3 nucleotide sequence: TGCAGCGTTGAGACAGGGTACGAGGAGACCCAGTACTTC. Translating it yields CSVETGYEETQYF.

The chain carries TRBV15 and TRBJ1-3; D is ambiguous. The V end lost 3 bases, the J end lost 4 bases, and 4 bases lay between the germline ends. The CDR3 has 12 amino acids. Germline loops: CDR1 LNHNV, CDR2 YYDKDF (reference sequence). The CDR3 nucleotides are TGTGCCACCAGCAGGGGCGGAAACACCATATATTTT. This encodes CATSRGGNTIYF.

This clone has just one count. The chain recombines TRBV6-5 with TRBJ2-7; D is undetermined. CDR1 MNHEY and CDR2 SVGAGI come from the germline V gene. The CDR3 is 15 residues long. V dropped 0 bases and J dropped 2 bases, with 11 bases sitting between them. CDR3 in amino acids: CASSYSHSSTYEQYF. In DNA form, the CDR3 reads TGTGCCAGCAGTTACTCTCACTCCTCCACCTACGAGCAGTACTTC.

In DNA form, the CDR3 reads TGTGCCAGCAGTTTAAGGCGACAGAATCAGCCCCAGCATTTT. Translation: CASSLRRQNQPQHF. This chain links TRBV27 with TRBJ1-5, with D possibly matching TRBD1 (5 bases). This CDR3 is built from 14 residues. V dropped 2 bases and J dropped 4 bases, with 9 bases sitting between them. Germline V gene sequence: CDR1 MNHEY, CDR2 SMNVEV (reference sequence).

The CDR3 here is CASSFQGRERETQYF. CDR3 DNA sequence: TGTGCCAGCAGTTTCCAAGGACGGGAGAGAGAGACCCAGTACTTC. The chain uses TRBV27 and TRBJ2-5, with D possibly TRBD2 on 6 matching bases. Germline V gene data show CDR1 as MNHEY and CDR2 as SMNVEV (reference sequence). The CDR3 has 15 amino acids. The V end lost 3 bases, the J end lost 4 bases, and 15 bases lay between the germline ends.

This chain connects TRBV30 to TRBJ1-2; D uncertain. Trimming left V 0 bases short and J 0 bases short, with 8 bases between. The CDR3 is 14 residues long. From germline, CDR1 is GTSNPN and CDR2 SVGIG (reference sequence). DNA of the CDR3: TGTGCCTGGAGTGTAGGACTGTCTAACTATGGCTACACCTTC. This sequence encodes CAWSVGLSNYGYTF.

The V call is TRBV7-9, the J call TRBJ1-1, with TRBD1 as a possible D gene (6 bases). V lost 1 base, J lost 1 base, and 10 bases lay in between. Per the germline V gene, CDR1 is SEHNR and CDR2 is FQNEAQ (reference sequence). The CDR3 covers 15 residues. CDR3 sequence (DNA): TGTGCCAGCAGCTTAGAAGGGGGGGCGAACACTGAAGCTTTCTTT. Translating it yields CASSLEGGANTEAFF.

This clone has only a few counts. The chain has TRBV9 and TRBJ1-6; TRBD1 is a possible D gene (5 bases). CDR3 size: 14 residues. Germline V gives CDR1 SGDLS, CDR2 YYNGEE. V was clipped by 3 bases and J by 7 bases, with 11 bases between them. The CDR3 region has the DNA TGTGCCAGCAGCGAGGGGCCGCGAAATTCACCCCTCCACTTT. This sequence encodes CASSEGPRNSPLHF.

The rearrangement joins TRBV10-3 to TRBJ1-5; a weak D match, TRBD1 (5 bases). The germline CDR1 and CDR2 sequences are ENHRY and SYGVKD. Trimming cost V 4 bases and J 2 bases, with 9 bases left between them. CDR3 length: 14 amino acids. In DNA, the CDR3 is TGTGCCATCAGTGCCTGGGGCGGCAATCAGCCCCAGCATTTT. It codes for CAISAWGGNQPQHF.

CDR3 sequence (DNA): TGTGCCAGCAGTCCAACTAGCGACTGGTACAATGAGCAGTTCTTC. It specifies CASSPTSDWYNEQFF. This rearrangement joins TRBV7-8 to TRBJ2-1; 7 bases match TRBD2. CDR3 size: 15 residues. With 6 bases clipped from V and 4 bases from J, the junction kept 9 bases outside the gene matches. Looked up from germline, CDR1 is SGHVS and CDR2 is FQNEAQ.

The chain recombines TRBV6-6 with TRBJ1-4; 7 nucleotides align to TRBD1. V lost 2 bases to trimming and J lost 6 bases; unmatched junction nucleotides: 3. CDR1 is MNHNY and CDR2 is SVGAGI in the germline V gene (reference sequence). The CDR3 has 14 residues. In nucleotides, the CDR3 is TGTGCCAGCAGTTACCCCAGGGGGGATGAAAAACTGTTTTTT. Translation: CASSYPRGDEKLFF.